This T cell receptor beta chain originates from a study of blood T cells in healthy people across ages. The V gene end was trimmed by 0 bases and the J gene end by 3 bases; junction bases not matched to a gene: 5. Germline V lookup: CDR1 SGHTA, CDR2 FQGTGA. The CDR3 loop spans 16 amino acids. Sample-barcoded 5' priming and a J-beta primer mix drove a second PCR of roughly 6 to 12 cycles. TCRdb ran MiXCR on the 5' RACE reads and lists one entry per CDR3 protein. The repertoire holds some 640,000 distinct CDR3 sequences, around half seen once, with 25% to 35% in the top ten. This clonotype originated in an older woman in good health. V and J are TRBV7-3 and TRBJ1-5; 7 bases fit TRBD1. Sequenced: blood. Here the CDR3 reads CASSLTGTGVNQPQHF. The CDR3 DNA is TGTGCCAGCAGCTTAACGGGTACAGGGGTCAATCAGCCCCAGCATTTT. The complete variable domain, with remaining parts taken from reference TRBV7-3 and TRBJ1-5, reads GAGVSQTPSNKVTEKGKYVELRCDPISGHTALYWYRQSLGQGPEFLIYFQGTGAADDSGLPNDRFFAVRPEGSVSTLKIQRTERGDSAVYLCASSLTGTGVNQPQHFGDGTRLSIL.